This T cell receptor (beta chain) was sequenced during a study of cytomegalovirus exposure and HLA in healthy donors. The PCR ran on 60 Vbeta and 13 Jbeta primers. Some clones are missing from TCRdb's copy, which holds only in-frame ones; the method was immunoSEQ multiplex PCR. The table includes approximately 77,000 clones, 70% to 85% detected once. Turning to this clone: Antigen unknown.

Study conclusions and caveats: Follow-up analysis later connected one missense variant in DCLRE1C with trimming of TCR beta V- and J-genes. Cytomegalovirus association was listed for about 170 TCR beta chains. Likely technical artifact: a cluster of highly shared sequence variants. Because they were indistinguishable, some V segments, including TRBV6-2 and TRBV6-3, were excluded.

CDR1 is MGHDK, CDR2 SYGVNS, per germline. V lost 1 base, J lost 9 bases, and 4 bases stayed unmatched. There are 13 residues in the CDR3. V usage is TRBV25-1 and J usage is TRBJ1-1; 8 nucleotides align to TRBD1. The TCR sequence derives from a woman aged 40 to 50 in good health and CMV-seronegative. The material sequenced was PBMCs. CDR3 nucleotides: TGTGCCAGCAGTGAATCAGGGGGCAGGCAAGCTTTCTTT. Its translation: CASSESGGRQAFF.